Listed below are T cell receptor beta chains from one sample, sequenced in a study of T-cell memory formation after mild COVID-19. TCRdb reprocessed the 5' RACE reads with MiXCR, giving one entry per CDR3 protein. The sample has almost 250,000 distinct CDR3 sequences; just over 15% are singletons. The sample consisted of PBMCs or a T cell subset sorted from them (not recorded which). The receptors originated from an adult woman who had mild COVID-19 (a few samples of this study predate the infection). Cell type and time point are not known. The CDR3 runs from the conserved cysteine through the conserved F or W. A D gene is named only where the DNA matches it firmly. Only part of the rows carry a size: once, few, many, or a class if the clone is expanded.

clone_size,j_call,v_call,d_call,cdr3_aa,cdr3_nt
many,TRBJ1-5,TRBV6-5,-,CASSRTANQPQHF,TGTGCCAGCAGCCGGACAGCCAATCAGCCCCAGCATTTT
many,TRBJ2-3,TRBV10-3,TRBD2,CAISERGPDTQYF,TGTGCCATTTCGGAGCGGGGGCCAGATACGCAGTATTTT
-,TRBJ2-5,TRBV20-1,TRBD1,CSARWDRQETQYF,TGCAGTGCTAGGTGGGACAGGCAAGAGACCCAGTACTTC
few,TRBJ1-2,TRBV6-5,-,CASSSTAGLNYGYTF,TGTGCCAGCAGTTCAACCGCGGGGCTTAACTATGGCTACACCTTC
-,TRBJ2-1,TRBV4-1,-,CASSQAVLGPGNEQFF,TGCGCCAGCAGCCAAGCTGTGCTGGGGCCTGGCAATGAGCAGTTCTTC
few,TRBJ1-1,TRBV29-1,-,CSVGGYGTEAFF,TGCAGCGTTGGGGGTTATGGCACTGAAGCTTTCTTT
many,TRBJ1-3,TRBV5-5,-,CASSRWDAEFSGNTIYF,TGTGCCAGCAGCCGATGGGACGCCGAATTCTCTGGAAACACCATATATTTT
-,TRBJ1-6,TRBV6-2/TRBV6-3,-,CASQSGTYNSPLHF,TGTGCCAGCCAATCAGGGACGTATAATTCACCCCTCCACTTT
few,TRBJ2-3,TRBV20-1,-,CSSTEGTDTQYF,TGCAGTAGTACTGAGGGGACAGATACGCAGTATTTT
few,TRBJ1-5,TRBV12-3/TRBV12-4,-,CATGQHNQPQHF,TGTGCCACCGGACAGCACAATCAGCCCCAGCATTTT
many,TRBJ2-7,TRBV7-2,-,CASSLVYEQYF,TGTGCCAGCAGCTTAGTCTACGAGCAGTACTTC